This TCR beta chain stems from a study of blood T cell repertoires in COVID-19. Study overall: Acute-phase and convalescent COVID-19 samples originated in the United States, Italy and Spain. T cells, B-cell-depleted T cells, or PBMCs supplied cDNA or gDNA.

Measured with immunoSEQ multiplex PCR; TCRdb has only the in-frame clones, and not every one. The table records a few hundred thousand clones, over 80% of them present only once. The cohort comprised adults aged roughly 18 to 95 years residing in about two dozen US areas. Participant reports of clinical history set cohort assignment. Germline CDR1 and CDR2: MDHEN and SYDVKM. Between the trimmed V and J ends, which lost 6 bases and 0 bases, there was a span of 12 bases. The CDR3 has 15 amino acids. This sequence was found in a man aged 18 to 35 with acute COVID-19. The sequenced sample was PBMCs or T cells enriched from blood (not recorded which). The V gene is TRBV28, the J gene TRBJ1-5; no clear D. This CDR3 is CASRRTTYSNQPQHF. The CDR3 DNA follows: TGTGCCAGCAGGCGAACGACATATAGCAATCAGCCCCAGCATTTT.